The 30 T cell receptor beta chains presented below share a single source sample, sequenced in a study of CD8 T cells in ankylosing spondylitis. Study findings and constraints: Within ankylosing spondylitis blood, a TCR beta motif made up of seven or eight highly homologous variants appeared to be characteristic.

TCRdb redid the calling of the 5' RACE reads with MiXCR, one entry per CDR3 protein. This table holds more than 650,000 distinct CDR3 sequences, 10% to 15% found once. Their target antigens are unknown. Input material: blood, either unsorted or a sorted T cell fraction (not recorded which). The source of these receptors is a male donor with ankylosing spondylitis.

A few counts support this clonotype. The chain joins TRBV11-1 to TRBJ2-2, with 9 nucleotides matching TRBD2. V shed 5 bases and J 1 base; nucleotides not matched to a gene: 5. The CDR3 spans 16 residues. Germline values: CDR1 SGHAT, CDR2 FQDESV (reference sequence). Written as DNA, the CDR3 is TGTGCCAGCAGCCGTGAGCGGGAGGAGAACACCGGGGAGCTGTTTTTT. Translating it yields CASSREREENTGELFF.

This clonotype was detected a few times. This rearrangement joins TRBV7-2 to TRBJ2-1, with TRBD2 matching 12 bases. There are 16 residues in the CDR3. Germline V gene data show CDR1 as SGHTA and CDR2 as FQGNSA. The V and J ends lost 3 bases and 7 bases, in that order; junction bases with no gene match: 7. CDR3 DNA sequence: TGTGCCAGCAGCTTGTCTAGCGGGGGGGCAATGAATGAGCAGTTCTTC. Amino acid sequence: CASSLSSGGAMNEQFF.

This clonotype was observed at least ten times. V is TRBV20-1 and J is TRBJ1-5, with unresolved D. The CDR3 length is 13 residues. The V and J ends lost 3 bases and 5 bases respectively, with 11 bases between them. Germline CDR1 reads DFQATT; CDR2 reads SNEGSKA (reference sequence). CDR3: CSASWDSDQPQHF. As DNA, the CDR3 is TGCAGTGCTAGTTGGGATTCAGATCAGCCCCAGCATTTT.

This chain joins TRBV5-1 and TRBJ2-7; 10 nucleotides line up with TRBD1. The length of the CDR3 is 15 residues. Germline V CDR1 and CDR2: SGHRS, YFSETQ. The V gene end was trimmed by 3 bases and the J gene end by 3 bases; junction bases not matched to a gene: 6. The CDR3 DNA sequence: TGCGCCAGCAGCTCCCGGACAGGGGGTCACTACGAGCAGTACTTC. Protein: CASSSRTGGHYEQYF.

CDR3 nucleotide sequence: TGCGCCAGCAGCCCGGGGGCTAGCGGATTCTACGAGCAGTACTTC. Its translation: CASSPGASGFYEQYF. This sequence joins TRBV5-1 and TRBJ2-7, with D perhaps matching TRBD2 (7 bases). Germline lookup yields CDR1 SGHRS and CDR2 YFSETQ. The CDR3 runs to 15 residues. V lost 4 bases, J lost 3 bases, and 17 bases lay in between.

The chain couples TRBV25-1 to TRBJ2-1; 9 bases agree with TRBD1. CDR1 MGHDK and CDR2 SYGVNS come from the germline V gene. J gave up 8 bases and V 0 bases, and 11 bases lay outside the gene matches. The length of the CDR3 is 17 residues. The CDR3: CASSEYIEGTGKDEQFF. CDR3 sequence (DNA): TGTGCCAGCAGTGAATATATTGAGGGGACAGGGAAAGATGAGCAGTTCTTC.

The V gene is TRBV5-1, the J gene TRBJ2-7, with D possibly matching TRBD2 (5 bases). The ends were cut back, 4 bases at V and 0 bases at J, with 8 bases in the middle. Germline V gene data show CDR1 as SGHRS and CDR2 as YFSETQ. The CDR3 is 13 residues long. The CDR3 loop reads CASSDGNSYEQYF. As DNA, the CDR3 is TGCGCCAGCAGCGACGGGAACTCCTACGAGCAGTACTTC.

This clonotype was counted only a few times. The V and J genes are TRBV5-4 and TRBJ1-1, with D tentatively TRBD1 (5 bases). This CDR3 region has 14 residues. The V gene lost 4 bases and the J gene lost 5 bases, with 15 bases spanning the gap. Germline values: CDR1 SGHNT, CDR2 YYREEE (reference sequence). The DNA for the CDR3 is TGTGCCAGCAGCCCCAGCCCGGGGGGGACTGAAGCTTTCTTT. Amino acids: CASSPSPGGTEAFF.

This clonotype occurred many times. The gene calls are TRBV6-5 and TRBJ1-5; no firm D call. Trimming left V 0 bases short and J 5 bases short, with 11 bases between. The germline V gene has CDR1 MNHEY and CDR2 SVGAGI. The CDR3 has 15 amino acids. The CDR3 reads CASSYSPILDQPQHF. CDR3 coding DNA: TGTGCCAGCAGTTACTCGCCTATCCTAGATCAGCCCCAGCATTTT.

The V gene is TRBV11-2, the J gene TRBJ2-5; D gene ambiguous. The V and J ends lost 0 bases and 0 bases respectively, with 14 bases between them. Looked up from germline, CDR1 is SGHAT and CDR2 is FQNNGV. This CDR3 has 17 residues. Here the CDR3 DNA reads TGTGCCAGCAGCTTAGATCCTACGACCACGTACCAAGAGACCCAGTACTTC. This encodes CASSLDPTTTYQETQYF.

This clonotype was found many times. This chain connects TRBV28 to TRBJ2-1, with 8 positions matching TRBD2. CDR1 and CDR2 from the germline V gene are MDHEN and SYDVKM. Trimming took 4 bases from V and 1 from J; bases not matched to a gene: 6. This CDR3 spans 16 amino acids. The CDR3 is CASSSPTSESYNEQFF. CDR3 DNA sequence: TGTGCCAGCAGTTCCCCGACTAGCGAGTCCTACAATGAGCAGTTCTTC. Using reference TRBV28 and TRBJ2-1 for the parts outside the CDR3, the full variable domain is DVKVTQSSRYLVKRTGEKVFLECVQDMDHENMFWYRQDPGLGLRLIYFSYDVKMKEKGDIPEGYSVSREKKERFSLILESASTNQTSMYLCASSSPTSESYNEQFFGPGTRLTVL.

The sample holds a few counts of this clonotype. V usage is TRBV10-1 and J usage is TRBJ2-3, with 11 bases matching TRBD2. Germline values: CDR1 WNHNN, CDR2 SYGVQD (reference sequence). J gave up 6 bases and V 2 bases, and 7 bases lay outside the gene matches. The CDR3 consists of 16 residues. This chain's CDR3 is CASSERLAGSSDTQYF. CDR3 sequence (DNA): TGCGCCAGCAGTGAGCGACTAGCGGGATCTAGCGATACGCAGTATTTT.

The chain has TRBV24-1 and TRBJ2-1, with 7 bases that match TRBD2. The CDR3 is 15 amino acids. The V gene end was trimmed by 4 bases and the J gene end by 2 bases; junction bases not matched to a gene: 4. Germline V gene lookup returns CDR1 KGHDR and CDR2 SFDVKD. The CDR3 loop reads CATSEASGTYNEQFF. The CDR3, as DNA: TGTGCCACCAGTGAGGCTAGCGGAACCTACAATGAGCAGTTCTTC.

The chain couples TRBV7-2 to TRBJ2-7, with D possibly being TRBD2 (5 bases). Germline V CDR1 and CDR2: SGHTA, FQGNSA. There are 15 residues in the CDR3. V lost 1 base, J lost 0 bases, and 10 bases lay in between. In DNA form, the CDR3 reads TGTGCCAGCAGCTTAGTAGCGCAGAGCTCCTACGAGCAGTACTTC. Encoded protein: CASSLVAQSSYEQYF.

This clonotype has more than one count but fewer than ten. The chain recombines TRBV7-9 with TRBJ2-7, with TRBD2 as a possible D gene (7 bases). Germline V gives CDR1 SEHNR, CDR2 FQNEAQ (reference sequence). V was pared by 5 bases and J by 3 bases, with 14 bases between. The length of the CDR3 is 14 residues. This CDR3 is CASSGSGGLYEQYF. CDR3 sequence (DNA): TGTGCCAGCAGCGGCTCCGGGGGGCTCTACGAGCAGTACTTC.

The CDR3 region is CASSLRGTLRGETQYF. The CDR3 coding sequence is TGTGCCAGCAGCTTGCGAGGGACACTCAGAGGAGAGACCCAGTACTTC. The gene calls are TRBV5-6 and TRBJ2-5; a possible D gene is TRBD1 (6 bases). The germline V gene encodes CDR1 SGHDT and CDR2 YYEEEE. The ends were cut back, 1 base at V and 4 bases at J, with 17 bases in the middle. The CDR3 sequence is 16 residues long.

Written as DNA, the CDR3 is TGTGCCAGCAGCTTGGATGGGGTTGCTGGCTACACCTTC. It translates to CASSLDGVAGYTF. The chain is built from TRBV5-5 and TRBJ1-2; unclear D gene. The CDR3 has 13 residues. Germline V CDR1 and CDR2: SGHKS, YYEKEE (reference sequence). V was clipped by 0 bases and J by 7 bases, with 10 bases between them.

The CDR3 spells CASSLTVQENIQYF. DNA for the CDR3: TGTGCCAGCAGTTTAACGGTGCAGGAAAACATTCAGTACTTC. V usage is TRBV12-3 or TRBV12-4 and J usage is TRBJ2-4; the D is unclear. CDR3 length: 14 amino acids. Trimming cost V 2 bases and J 5 bases, with 10 bases left between them.

This clonotype came up many times. The chain combines TRBV20-1 with TRBJ2-7; no firm D call. V was shortened by 8 bases and J by 0 bases, with 14 bases between the two germline ends. Looked up from germline, CDR1 is DFQATT and CDR2 is SNEGSKA (reference sequence). The CDR3 has 13 amino acids. The CDR3 spells CSYGKGSSYEQYF. In DNA form, the CDR3 reads TGCAGTTACGGAAAGGGCAGCTCCTACGAGCAGTACTTC.

Ten or more counts support this clonotype. This chain links TRBV6-1 with TRBJ1-1; 10 bases align to TRBD1. Germline V gene sequence: CDR1 MNHNS, CDR2 SASEGT. The CDR3 extends over 15 amino acids. V lost 8 bases to trimming and J lost 6 bases; unmatched junction nucleotides: 12. The CDR3 DNA reads TGTGCCAGCGCACAATCCGGGACAGGGGTGCCTGAAGCTTTCTTT. This sequence encodes CASAQSGTGVPEAFF.

This clonotype showed up many times. This rearrangement joins TRBV7-9 to TRBJ2-1; 9 positions match TRBD2. The CDR3 has 15 residues. After removal of 1 base from V and 6 bases from J, the junction contained 4 bases not matched to a gene. Germline loops: CDR1 SEHNR, CDR2 FQNEAQ (reference sequence). The CDR3 region is CASSLGNSGSNEQFF. In DNA, the CDR3 is TGTGCCAGCAGCTTAGGCAATAGCGGGAGCAATGAGCAGTTCTTC. The complete variable domain, with remaining parts taken from reference TRBV7-9 and TRBJ2-1, reads DTGVSQNPRHKITKRGQNVTFRCDPISEHNRLYWYRQTLGQGPEFLTYFQNEAQLEKSRLLSDRFSAERPKGSFSTLEIQRTEQGDSAMYLCASSLGNSGSNEQFFGPGTRLTVL.

The chain combines TRBV6-2 or TRBV6-3 with TRBJ2-7; maybe TRBD1 (6 bases). Deletions cut 6 bases from V and 6 bases from J, with 15 bases between. This CDR3 comprises 13 residues. Germline assignment: CDR1 MNHEY and CDR2 SVGEGT. CDR3 region: CASSSPGTREQYF. The CDR3 DNA reads as TGTGCCAGCAGCAGTCCCGGGACACGCGAGCAGTACTTC.

The chain recombines TRBV20-1 with TRBJ2-2; D ambiguous. CDR3 length: 12 amino acids. CDR1 DFQATT and CDR2 SNEGSKA come from the germline V gene (reference sequence). V gave up 6 bases and J gave up 4 bases, with 9 bases separating them. Written as DNA, the CDR3 is TGCAGTGCCCTATGGGGCACCGGGGAGCTGTTTTTT. Translated, it gives CSALWGTGELFF.

The V gene is TRBV7-9, the J gene TRBJ2-1; TRBD2 aligns across 9 bases. The CDR3 covers 14 residues. Germline lookup yields CDR1 SEHNR and CDR2 FQNEAQ (reference sequence). Germline trimming cut 3 bases from V and 8 bases from J; bases unmatched to any gene: 5. The CDR3 region is CASSLLGLAHEQFF. DNA for the CDR3: TGTGCCAGCAGCTTGCTGGGACTAGCCCATGAGCAGTTCTTC.

CDR3: CASSELGGPGVRELFF. CDR3 nucleotides: TGTGCCAGCAGTGAACTTGGCGGACCCGGGGTCAGGGAGCTGTTTTTT. This sequence joins TRBV25-1 and TRBJ2-2; D is perhaps TRBD2 (5 bases). Germline V gene data show CDR1 as MGHDK and CDR2 as SYGVNS. This CDR3 is built from 16 residues. Trimming cost V 2 bases and J 9 bases, with 19 bases left between them. The variable domain in full, with the rest retrieved from reference TRBV25-1 and TRBJ2-2, is EADIYQTPRYLVIGTGKKITLECSQTMGHDKMYWYQQDPGMELHLIHYSYGVNSTEKGDLSSESTVSRIRTEHFPLTLESARPSHTSQYLCASSELGGPGVRELFFGEGSRLTVL.

This clonotype was counted at least ten times. V and J are TRBV4-3 and TRBJ1-2; D is unclear. Germline V lookup: CDR1 LGHNA, CDR2 YSLEER. The V end lost 1 base, the J end lost 0 bases, and 3 bases lay between the germline ends. CDR3 length: 13 amino acids. Here the CDR3 reads CASSQGTNYGYTF. The CDR3 DNA sequence: TGCGCCAGCAGCCAAGGGACTAACTATGGCTACACCTTC.

This clonotype was observed a few times. The V and J genes are TRBV4-3 and TRBJ1-2; D possibly corresponds to TRBD1 (5 bases). This CDR3 comprises 16 residues. The V and J ends lost 3 bases and 2 bases respectively, with 16 bases between them. CDR1 and CDR2 from the germline V gene are LGHNA and YSLEER. DNA of the CDR3: TGCGCCAGCAGCCAGTACCCGGGACGGGTAAACTATGGCTACACCTTC. It yields the protein CASSQYPGRVNYGYTF.

A few counts support this clonotype. This chain connects TRBV7-8 to TRBJ1-1, with TRBD1 as a possible D gene (6 bases). The CDR3 sequence is 15 residues long. Germline V gene data show CDR1 as SGHVS and CDR2 as FQNEAQ. V lost 1 base and J 3 bases, leaving 12 bases between the germline ends. The CDR3 spells CASSLVGGWYTEAFF. The DNA of the CDR3 is TGTGCCAGCAGCTTAGTCGGGGGCTGGTACACTGAAGCTTTCTTT.

The DNA of the CDR3 is TGCAGTGGATATATGACAGGGTGGAACATTCAGTACTTC. Encoded protein: CSGYMTGWNIQYF. The chain couples TRBV20-1 to TRBJ2-4, with 7 nucleotides matching TRBD1. The germline V gene encodes CDR1 DFQATT and CDR2 SNEGSKA (reference sequence). The CDR3 has 13 residues. After removal of 7 bases from V and 7 bases from J, the junction contained 10 bases not matched to a gene.

This clonotype has a handful of counts. This chain uses TRBV20-1 with TRBJ1-4; D not resolved. Deletions cut 3 bases from V and 12 bases from J, with 17 bases between. This CDR3 contains 13 residues. Germline V gene lookup returns CDR1 DFQATT and CDR2 SNEGSKA (reference sequence). The CDR3 bases are TGCAGTGCTAGTAATGGTGCGTCGACGGAACTGTTTTTT. Its translation: CSASNGASTELFF.